The clone carrying this T cell receptor (beta chain) was seen a single time. Its antigen remains unidentified. Measured with immunoSEQ multiplex PCR; TCRdb has only the in-frame clones, and not every one. The sample has roughly 650,000 clones, approximately 97% seen once. The data derive from a study of shared clonotypes between healthy human individuals. Both subsets, CD45RA+ naive and CD45RA-negative memory, were split from the CD4+ cells. Whole-study results and caveats: Shared clonotypes: 4.5% to 6% naive CD4, around 3.5% naive CD8, about 2.5% memory CD4, under 0.5% memory CD8.

Source material: naive CD4+ T cells sorted from blood. The subset here: CD45RA+ positively selected. The TCR comes from a woman aged 25 to 39 in good health.

The CDR3, as DNA: TGTGCCAGCAGTGATTGGGGACACCATTTTACATCCTATGGCTACACCTTC. It codes for CASSDWGHHFTSYGYTF. The chain links TRBV2 to TRBJ1-2; TRBD1 is a possible D gene (6 bases). The CDR3 is 17 residues long. CDR1 is SNHLY and CDR2 is FYNNEI in the germline V gene. Trimming pared 3 bases from V and 4 bases from J, leaving 21 bases between.